The clone carrying this TCR beta chain was recorded many times. Its antigen is not identified. Each 10 ml fresh peripheral blood draw supplied the PBMCs. It was RNA transcripts that yielded the amplified TCR beta CDR3 regions. When the TCR CDR3 underwent first-round RT-PCR, the HTBI primer set was used. TCRdb recomputed calls from the multiplex PCR reads with MiXCR, one row per CDR3 protein. The table lists over 150,000 distinct CDR3 sequences, about a sixth of them singletons. The data stem from a study of T cells in Graves' hyperthyroidism and ophthalmopathy. Study observations and caveats: Most expanded thyroid clonotypes above 0.001 also appeared in blood. A model of 13 V-J features distinguished ophthalmopathy from stable hyperthyroidism.

This receptor was taken from a woman aged 50 to 60 with Graves' hyperthyroidism. The sequenced material came from blood.

CDR3 amino acids: CATEFPEGSYNSPLHF. DNA for the CDR3: TGTGCCACCGAATTCCCAGAGGGGTCCTATAATTCACCCCTCCACTTT. The genes are TRBV7-9 and TRBJ1-6, with a tentative D call TRBD1 (5 bases). V lost 10 bases and J 1 base, leaving 17 bases between the germline ends. The CDR3 is 16 residues long. Germline-derived CDR1 and CDR2 are SEHNR and FQNEAQ (reference sequence).